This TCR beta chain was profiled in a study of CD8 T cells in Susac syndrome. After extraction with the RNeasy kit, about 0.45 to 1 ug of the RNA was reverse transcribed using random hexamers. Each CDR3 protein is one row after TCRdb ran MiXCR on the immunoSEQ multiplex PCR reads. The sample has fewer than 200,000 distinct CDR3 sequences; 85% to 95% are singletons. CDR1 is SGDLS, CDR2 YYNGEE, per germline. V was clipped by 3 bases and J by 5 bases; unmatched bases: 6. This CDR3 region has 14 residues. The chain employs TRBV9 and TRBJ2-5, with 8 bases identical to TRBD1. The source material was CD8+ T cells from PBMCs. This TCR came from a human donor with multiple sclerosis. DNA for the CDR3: TGTGCCAGCAGCGGACAGGGGTTTCAGGAGACCCAGTACTTC. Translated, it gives CASSGQGFQETQYF.